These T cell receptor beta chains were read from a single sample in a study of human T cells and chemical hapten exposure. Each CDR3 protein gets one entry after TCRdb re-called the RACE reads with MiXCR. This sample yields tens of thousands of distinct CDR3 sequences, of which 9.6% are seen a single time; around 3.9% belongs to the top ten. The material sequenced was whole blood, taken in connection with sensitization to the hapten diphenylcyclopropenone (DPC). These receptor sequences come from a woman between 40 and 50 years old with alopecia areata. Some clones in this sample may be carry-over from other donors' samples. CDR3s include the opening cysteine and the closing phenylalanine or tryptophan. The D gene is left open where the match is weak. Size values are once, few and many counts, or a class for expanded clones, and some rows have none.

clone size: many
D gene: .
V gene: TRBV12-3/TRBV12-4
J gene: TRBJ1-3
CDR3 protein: CASRPLGVSGNTIYF
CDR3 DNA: TGTGCCAGCAGGCCGTTGGGGGTCTCTGGAAACACCATATATTTT

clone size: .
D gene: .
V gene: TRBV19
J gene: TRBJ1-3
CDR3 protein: CASGSGARGNTIYF
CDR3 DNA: TGTGCCAGCGGATCAGGGGCCCGTGGAAACACCATATATTTT

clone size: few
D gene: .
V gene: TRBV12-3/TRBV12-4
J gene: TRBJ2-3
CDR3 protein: CASGQGSTDTQYF
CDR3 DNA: TGTGCCAGCGGGCAGGGTAGCACAGATACGCAGTATTTT

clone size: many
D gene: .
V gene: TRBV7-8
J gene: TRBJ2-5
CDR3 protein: CASSLSREHKETQYF
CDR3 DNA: TGTGCCAGCAGCTTATCCCGGGAGCATAAAGAGACCCAGTACTTC

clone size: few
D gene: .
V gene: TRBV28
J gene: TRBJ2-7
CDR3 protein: CASSSTGQGGNEQYF
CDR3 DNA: TGTGCCAGCAGTTCCACAGGACAGGGAGGGAACGAGCAGTACTTC

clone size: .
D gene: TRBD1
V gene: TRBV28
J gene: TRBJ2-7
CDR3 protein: CASRGTGPSYEQYF
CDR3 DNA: TGTGCCAGCAGGGGGACAGGGCCGTCCTACGAGCAGTACTTC

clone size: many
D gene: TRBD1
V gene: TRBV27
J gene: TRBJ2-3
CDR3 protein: CASSTWDRIQYF
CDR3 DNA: TGTGCCAGCAGTACCTGGGACAGGATCCAGTATTTT

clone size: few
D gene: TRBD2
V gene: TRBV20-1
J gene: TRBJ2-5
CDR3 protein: CSAINRLAGNGETQYF
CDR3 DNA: TGCAGTGCTATCAACCGACTAGCCGGGAACGGGGAGACCCAGTACTTC

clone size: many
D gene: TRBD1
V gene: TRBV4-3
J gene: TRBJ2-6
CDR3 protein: CASSQKLSGGTGANVLTF
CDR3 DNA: TGCGCCAGCAGCCAAAAGCTTTCAGGGGGAACTGGGGCCAACGTCCTGACTTTC

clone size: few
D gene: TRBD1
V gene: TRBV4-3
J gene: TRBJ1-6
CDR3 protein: CASSQADRGTSPLHF
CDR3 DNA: TGCGCCAGCAGCCAAGCGGACAGGGGGACTTCACCCCTCCACTTT

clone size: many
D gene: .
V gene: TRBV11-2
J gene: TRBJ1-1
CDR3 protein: CASSLVQGQAFF
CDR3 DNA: TGTGCCAGCAGCTTAGTTCAGGGGCAGGCTTTCTTT

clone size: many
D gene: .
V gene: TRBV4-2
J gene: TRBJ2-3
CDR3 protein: CASSQDRRGGAVQNTQYF
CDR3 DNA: TGTGCCAGCAGCCAAGATCGGCGTGGCGGGGCGGTGCAAAATACGCAGTATTTT

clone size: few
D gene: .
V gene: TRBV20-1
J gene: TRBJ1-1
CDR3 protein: CSARDRVFFEAFF
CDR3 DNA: TGCAGTGCTAGAGACAGGGTTTTCTTCGAAGCTTTCTTT

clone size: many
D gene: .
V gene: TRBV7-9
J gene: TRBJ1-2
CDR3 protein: CASSGRVSGNYGYTF
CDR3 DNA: TGTGCCAGCAGCGGCAGGGTTAGTGGAAACTATGGCTACACCTTC

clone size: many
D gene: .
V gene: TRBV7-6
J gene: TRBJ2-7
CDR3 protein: CASSPGTSYEQYF
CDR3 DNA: TGTGCCAGCAGCCCCGGGACGTCCTACGAGCAGTACTTC

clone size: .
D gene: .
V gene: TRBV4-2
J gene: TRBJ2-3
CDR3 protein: CASSQGRASTDTQYF
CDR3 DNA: TGTGCCAGCAGCCAAGGCAGGGCTAGCACAGATACGCAGTATTTT

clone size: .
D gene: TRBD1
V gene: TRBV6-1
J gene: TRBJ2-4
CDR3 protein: CASSGQVLAKNIQYF
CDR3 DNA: TGTGCCAGCTCCGGACAGGTTTTAGCCAAAAACATTCAGTACTTC

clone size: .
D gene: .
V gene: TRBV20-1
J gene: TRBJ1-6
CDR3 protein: CSARDPRTTGHNSPLHF
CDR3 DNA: TGCAGTGCTAGAGATCCTCGGACGACCGGCCATAATTCACCCCTCCACTTT

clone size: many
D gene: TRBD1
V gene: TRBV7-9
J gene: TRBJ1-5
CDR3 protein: CASSLGDSQPQHF
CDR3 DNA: TGTGCCAGCAGCTTGGGGGACAGTCAGCCCCAGCATTTT

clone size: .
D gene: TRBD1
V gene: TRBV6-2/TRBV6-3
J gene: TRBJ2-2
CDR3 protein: CASSPTGVTGELFF
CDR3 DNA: TGTGCCAGCAGTCCGACAGGGGTTACCGGGGAGCTGTTTTTT

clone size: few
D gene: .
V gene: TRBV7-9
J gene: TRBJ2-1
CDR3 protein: CASATNIRSYNEQFF
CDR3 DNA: TGTGCCAGCGCAACTAACATCCGCTCCTACAATGAGCAGTTCTTC

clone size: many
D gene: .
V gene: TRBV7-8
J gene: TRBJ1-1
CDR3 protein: CASSARNSRGMNTEAFF
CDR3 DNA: TGTGCCAGCAGCGCACGAAATTCGAGGGGGATGAACACTGAAGCTTTCTTT